The 10 T cell receptor beta chains given below trace back to one sample, sequenced in a study of blood T cell repertoires in COVID-19. Sequenced by immunoSEQ multiplex PCR; TCRdb stores in-frame clones only, minus some. Among 300,000 to 450,000 clones listed, roughly nine tenths were seen once. The sequenced sample consisted of peripheral blood. These receptor sequences come from an older woman with COVID-19, enrolled during active disease.

The chain has TRBV2 and TRBJ1-3; D uncertain. The CDR3 covers 16 residues. The germline V gene encodes CDR1 SNHLY and CDR2 FYNNEI. Trimming left V 1 base short and J 0 bases short, with 10 bases between. CDR3 DNA: TGTGCCAGCAGTGAAGTAGGCGGTGACTCTGGAAACACCATATATTTT. Translating gives CASSEVGGDSGNTIYF.

The CDR3 DNA reads TGTGCCAGCAGCTTGGCCGGGAGCGGGAGCTACAATGAGCAGTTCTTC. It codes for CASSLAGSGSYNEQFF. The rearrangement links TRBV5-4 to TRBJ2-1, with TRBD2 matching over 8 bases. CDR3 length: 16 residues. J was trimmed by 3 bases and V by 0 bases; bases with no gene match: 5. CDR1 and CDR2 from the germline V gene are SGHNT and YYREEE (reference sequence).

V and J are TRBV27 and TRBJ1-2; 7 bases line up with TRBD1. This CDR3 comprises 14 residues. Germline V lookup: CDR1 MNHEY, CDR2 SMNVEV (reference sequence). V lost 3 bases to trimming and J lost 8 bases; unmatched junction nucleotides: 9. This chain's CDR3 is CASSLIAQGSGYTF. The CDR3 region has the DNA TGTGCCAGCAGTTTGATTGCACAGGGGAGCGGCTACACCTTC.

The chain employs TRBV23-1 and TRBJ2-7, with 7 bases identical to TRBD1. TRBV23-1 is labeled an ORF, and its function is uncertain. This CDR3 has 14 amino acids. Losses at the gene ends were 6 bases for V and 0 bases for J; bases not matched to a gene: 5. CDR3 loop: CASRDGTDSYEQYF. The CDR3 DNA reads as TGCGCCAGCAGGGACGGGACAGACTCCTACGAGCAGTACTTC.

The chain links TRBV5-4 to TRBJ1-1; 8 positions match TRBD1. The CDR3 loop spans 14 amino acids. Germline V gives CDR1 SGHNT, CDR2 YYREEE (reference sequence). J gave up 5 bases and V 4 bases, and 7 bases lay outside the gene matches. CDR3: CASSGQGAGTEAFF. The CDR3 region has the DNA TGTGCCAGCAGCGGTCAGGGGGCTGGGACTGAAGCTTTCTTT.

This chain links TRBV5-1 with TRBJ2-2, with 12 bases fitting TRBD2. The CDR3 loop spans 16 amino acids. The V gene's germline CDR1 is SGHRS and CDR2 YFSETQ. Unmatched junction bases numbered 5, after V lost 3 bases and J lost 5 bases. Here the CDR3 DNA reads TGCGCCAGCAGCTCTCTAGCGGGGGGGCTGACCGGGGAGCTGTTTTTT. Translating it yields CASSSLAGGLTGELFF.

The V call is TRBV7-3, the J call TRBJ1-3, with a weak D call TRBD1 (6 bases). Germline CDR1 and CDR2: SGHTA and FQGTGA. This CDR3 comprises 15 residues. V gave up 2 bases and J gave up 3 bases, with 11 bases separating them. The CDR3 reads CASSLGGANGNTIYF. In DNA, the CDR3 is TGTGCCAGCAGCTTAGGGGGCGCGAATGGAAACACCATATATTTT. Full variable domain (remainder filled in from reference TRBV7-3 and TRBJ1-3): GAGVSQTPSNKVTEKGKYVELRCDPISGHTALYWYRQSLGQGPEFLIYFQGTGAADDSGLPNDRFFAVRPEGSVSTLKIQRTERGDSAVYLCASSLGGANGNTIYFGEGSWLTVV.

This chain uses TRBV6-5 with TRBJ2-7, with TRBD1 matching over 8 bases. V was pared by 5 bases and J by 3 bases, with 6 bases of the junction left unmatched. Germline V gives CDR1 MNHEY, CDR2 SVGAGI. The CDR3 consists of 14 residues. CDR3 sequence: CASSTTGASYEQYF. CDR3 nucleotide sequence: TGTGCCAGCAGTACGACAGGGGCGAGCTACGAGCAGTACTTC.

This chain links TRBV2 with TRBJ2-2; 11 bases are shared with TRBD2. The V and J ends lost 6 bases and 7 bases, in that order; junction bases with no gene match: 7. Germline CDR1 SNHLY, CDR2 FYNNEI. This CDR3 spans 15 amino acids. CDR3 region: CASSPSGGSGGELFF. CDR3 bases: TGTGCCAGCAGCCCTAGCGGGGGGAGTGGCGGGGAGCTGTTTTTT.

The rearrangement links TRBV27 to TRBJ2-1, with 7 bases fitting TRBD1. In germline, CDR1 is MNHEY, CDR2 SMNVEV (reference sequence). V lost 6 bases and J lost 4; bases outside the gene matches: 9. The CDR3 is 15 residues long. The CDR3 protein is CASRPRTGFYNEQFF. The CDR3 coding sequence is TGTGCCAGCAGGCCCCGGACAGGCTTTTACAATGAGCAGTTCTTC.